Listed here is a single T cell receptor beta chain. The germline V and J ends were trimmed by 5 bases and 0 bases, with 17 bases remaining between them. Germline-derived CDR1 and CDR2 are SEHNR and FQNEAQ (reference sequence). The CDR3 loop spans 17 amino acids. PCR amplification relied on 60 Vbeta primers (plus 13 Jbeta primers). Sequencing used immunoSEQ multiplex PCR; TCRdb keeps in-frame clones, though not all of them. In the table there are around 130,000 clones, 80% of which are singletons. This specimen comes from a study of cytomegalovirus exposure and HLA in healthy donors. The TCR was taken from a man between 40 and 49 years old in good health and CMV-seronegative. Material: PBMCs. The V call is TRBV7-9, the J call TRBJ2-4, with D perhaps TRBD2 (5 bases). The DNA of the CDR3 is TGTGCCAGCAGCCACTCGTCAGCGGAAGCAGCCAAAAACATTCAGTACTTC. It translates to CASSHSSAEAAKNIQYF.